This T cell receptor (beta chain) appears in the sequencing data of a study of blood T cell repertoires in COVID-19. The CDR3 runs to 15 residues. Germline V gene data show CDR1 as SGHDN and CDR2 as FVKESK. With 4 bases removed from V and 0 bases from J, the gap between germline ends came to 10 bases. Method: immunoSEQ multiplex PCR; TCRdb's copy keeps in-frame clones and lacks some. The sample has 150,000 or so clones, more than 75% seen once. The rearrangement links TRBV14 to TRBJ1-3; D is ambiguous. Sequences were obtained from peripheral blood. This TCR was recovered from a man aged 18 to 30 with acute or convalescent COVID-19. CDR3 sequence reads: CASSLQTPSGNTIYF. The CDR3 bases are TGTGCCAGCAGCCTACAGACCCCCTCTGGAAACACCATATATTTT.